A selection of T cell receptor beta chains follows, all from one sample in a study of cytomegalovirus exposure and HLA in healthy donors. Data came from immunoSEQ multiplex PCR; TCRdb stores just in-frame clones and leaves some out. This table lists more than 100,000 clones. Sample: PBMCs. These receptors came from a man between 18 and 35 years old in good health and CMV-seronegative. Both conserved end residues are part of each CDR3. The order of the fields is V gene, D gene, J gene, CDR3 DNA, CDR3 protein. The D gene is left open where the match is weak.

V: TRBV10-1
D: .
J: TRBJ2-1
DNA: TGCGCCAGCAGTGATGGCGGGGGCCACAATGAGCAGTTCTTC
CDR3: CASSDGGGHNEQFF

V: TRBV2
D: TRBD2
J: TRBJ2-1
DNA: TGTGCCAGCAGTGATGACGGGAGGGCCTCTTGGGATGAGCAGTTCTTC
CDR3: CASSDDGRASWDEQFF

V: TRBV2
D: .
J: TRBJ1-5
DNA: TGTGCCAGCAGTGCCAGGGGTAGGGGAAATTTGGATCAGCCCCAGCATTTT
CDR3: CASSARGRGNLDQPQHF

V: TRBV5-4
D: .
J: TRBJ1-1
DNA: TGTGCCAGCAGCTTCCGACTGATGAACACTGAAGCTTTCTTT
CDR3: CASSFRLMNTEAFF

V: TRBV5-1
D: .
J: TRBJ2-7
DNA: TGCGCCAGCAGGTTACGACTAGACTACGAGCAGTACTTC
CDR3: CASRLRLDYEQYF

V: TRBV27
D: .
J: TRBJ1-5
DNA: TGTGCCAGCAGTATCGACAGGAATGGAGGAAATCAGCCCCAGCATTTT
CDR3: CASSIDRNGGNQPQHF

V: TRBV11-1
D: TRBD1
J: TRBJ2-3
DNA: TGTGCCAGCAGCTTGTGGACAGGGAGAGATACGCAGTATTTT
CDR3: CASSLWTGRDTQYF

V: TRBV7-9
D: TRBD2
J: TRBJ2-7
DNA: TGTGCCAGCAGCTTAGGCCTAGCGGGGGGAAACGAGCAGTACTTC
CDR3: CASSLGLAGGNEQYF

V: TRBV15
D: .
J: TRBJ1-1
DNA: TGTGCCACCAGCAGACTCGAGAGGGACACTGAAGCTTTCTTT
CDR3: CATSRLERDTEAFF

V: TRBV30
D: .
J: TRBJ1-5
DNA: TGTGCCTGGAGCCACCTGGGGGGGAATCAGCCCCAGCATTTT
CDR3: CAWSHLGGNQPQHF

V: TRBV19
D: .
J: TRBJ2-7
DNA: TGTGCCAGCGGGACATATGCTTCCTACGAGCAGTACTTC
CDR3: CASGTYASYEQYF

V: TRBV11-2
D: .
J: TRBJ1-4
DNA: TGTGCCAGCAGCTCCCGGGGGGGGGAAGAAAAACTGTTTTTT
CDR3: CASSSRGGEEKLFF

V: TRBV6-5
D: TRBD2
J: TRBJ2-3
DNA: TGTGCCAGCAGTGTAGAGCGGGGCAGCACAGATACGCAGTATTTT
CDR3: CASSVERGSTDTQYF

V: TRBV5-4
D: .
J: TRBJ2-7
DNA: TGTGCCAGCAGCTTGTCCCAGGGAAGCTCCTACGAGCAGTACTTC
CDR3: CASSLSQGSSYEQYF

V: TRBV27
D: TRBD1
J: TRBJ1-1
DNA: TGTGCCAGCAGTTTTACCCCGCCACAGGGGGGAGAGAACACTGAAGCTTTCTTT
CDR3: CASSFTPPQGGENTEAFF

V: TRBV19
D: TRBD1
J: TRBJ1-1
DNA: TGTGCCAGTAGTGTGGACAGGGACACTGAAGCTTTCTTT
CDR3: CASSVDRDTEAFF

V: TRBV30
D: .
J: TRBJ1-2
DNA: TGTGCCTGGAGTCAGGCTGATTATGGCTACACCTTC
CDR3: CAWSQADYGYTF

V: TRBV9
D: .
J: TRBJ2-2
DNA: TGTGCCAGCAGCGTAGGCGCTCCCCAAGCTACCGGGGAGCTGTTTTTT
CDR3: CASSVGAPQATGELFF

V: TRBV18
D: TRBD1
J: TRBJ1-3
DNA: TGTGCCAGCTCACCTCGACAGGGGAACACCATATATTTT
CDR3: CASSPRQGNTIYF

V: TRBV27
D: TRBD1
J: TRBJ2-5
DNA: TGTGCCAGCAGTGAACAGGGGTATGGAGAGACCCAGTACTTC
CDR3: CASSEQGYGETQYF

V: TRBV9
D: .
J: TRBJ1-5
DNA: TGTGCCAGCAGCGAGGCCGACATGAGCAATCAGCCCCAGCATTTT
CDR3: CASSEADMSNQPQHF

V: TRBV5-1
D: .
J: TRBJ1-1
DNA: TGCGCCAGCAGCTTGCTGTCAGTCAATGAAGCTTTCTTT
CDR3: CASSLLSVNEAFF

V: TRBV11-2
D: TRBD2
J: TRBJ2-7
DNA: TGTGCCAGCAGCCTAGCGGGAGTCCCCTACGAGCAGTACTTC
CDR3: CASSLAGVPYEQYF

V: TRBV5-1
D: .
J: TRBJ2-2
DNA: TGCGCCAGCAGCCCCGGGAGACCGAACACCGGGGAGCTGTTTTTT
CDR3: CASSPGRPNTGELFF

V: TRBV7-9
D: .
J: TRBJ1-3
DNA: TGTGCCAGCAGCTTCGGTGGAAACACCATATATTTT
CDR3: CASSFGGNTIYF

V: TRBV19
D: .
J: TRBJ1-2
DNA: TGTGCCAGTAGTGAGCGGGTTGGCTACACCTTC
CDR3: CASSERVGYTF

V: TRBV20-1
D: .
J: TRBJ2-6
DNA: TGCAGTGCTGAACATGGTAACGTCCTGACTTTC
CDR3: CSAEHGNVLTF

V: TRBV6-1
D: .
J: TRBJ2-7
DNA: TGTGCCAGCAGTGAACTGGCAGGGCCTCTTGTCTACGAGCAGTACTTC
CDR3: CASSELAGPLVYEQYF

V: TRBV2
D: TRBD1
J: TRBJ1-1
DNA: TGTGCCAGCAGTGACTACAGGGGACAGAACACTGAAGCTTTCTTT
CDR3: CASSDYRGQNTEAFF

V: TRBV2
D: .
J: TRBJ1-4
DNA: TGTGCCAGCAGCCCACAGGGATATGAAAAACTGTTTTTT
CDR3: CASSPQGYEKLFF

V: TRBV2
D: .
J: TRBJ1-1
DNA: TGTGCCAGCATCCGGCGGGCGGGAGATACTGAAGCTTTCTTT
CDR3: CASIRRAGDTEAFF

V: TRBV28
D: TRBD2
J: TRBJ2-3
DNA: TGTGCCAGCACCTTCGGGAGGCCCACAGATACGCAGTATTTT
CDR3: CASTFGRPTDTQYF

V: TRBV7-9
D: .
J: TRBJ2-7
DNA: TGTGCCAGCAGCTTCTCCTCCTCTTCGTCCGGCGGGGACGAGCAGTACTTC
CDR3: CASSFSSSSSGGDEQYF

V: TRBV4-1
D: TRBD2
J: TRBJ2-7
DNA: TGCGCCAGCAGGAATGGACTAGCGGGAGGGAGGAACGAGCAGTACTTC
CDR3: CASRNGLAGGRNEQYF

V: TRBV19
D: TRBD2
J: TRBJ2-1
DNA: TGTGCCAGTAGTCAGGTAGCGGGGGGCAGGAATGAGCAGTTCTTC
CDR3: CASSQVAGGRNEQFF

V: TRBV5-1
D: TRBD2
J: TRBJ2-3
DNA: TGCGCCAGCAGCCCCGGACTAGCGGGGATCTCAGATACGCAGTATTTT
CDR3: CASSPGLAGISDTQYF

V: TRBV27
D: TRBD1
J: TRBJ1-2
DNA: TGTGCCAGCACCTCAAGGACAGGATTCTATGGCTACACCTTC
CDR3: CASTSRTGFYGYTF

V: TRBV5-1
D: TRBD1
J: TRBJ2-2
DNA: TGCGCCAGCAGCTCGCACGGGACAGGGGACACCGGGGAGCTGTTTTTT
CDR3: CASSSHGTGDTGELFF

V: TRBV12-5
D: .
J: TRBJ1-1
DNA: TGTGCTAGTGCCCCTCCCAGTGGAGGGAACACTGAAGCTTTCTTT
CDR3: CASAPPSGGNTEAFF

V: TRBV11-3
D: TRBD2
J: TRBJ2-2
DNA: TGTGCCAGCAGCTTAGACCGGGGAGCGGGATCGCACACCGGGGAGCTGTTTTTT
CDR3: CASSLDRGAGSHTGELFF

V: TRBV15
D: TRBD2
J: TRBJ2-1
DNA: TGTGCCACCAGCAGAGTAGCGGGGGCCCTCAATGAGCAGTTCTTC
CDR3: CATSRVAGALNEQFF

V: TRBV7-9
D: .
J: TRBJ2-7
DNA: TGTGCCAGCAGCTCGGAGGGCCGCTCCTACGAGCAGTACTTC
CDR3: CASSSEGRSYEQYF

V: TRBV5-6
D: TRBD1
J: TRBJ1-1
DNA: TGTGCCAGCAGCCAAAGTTACAGGGGGACTGAAGCTTTCTTT
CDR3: CASSQSYRGTEAFF

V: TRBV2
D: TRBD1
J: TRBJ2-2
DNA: TGTGCAAAACAGGGGACCACCGGGGAGCTGTTTTTT
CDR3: CAKQGTTGELFF

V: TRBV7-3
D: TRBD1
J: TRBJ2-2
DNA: TGTGCCAGCAGCTCCGGACAGGGAGGCGACACCGGGGAGCTGTTTTTT
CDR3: CASSSGQGGDTGELFF

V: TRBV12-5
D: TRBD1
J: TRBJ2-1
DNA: TGTGCTAGTGGTTTGGTAATAGGACAGGGGAGCTACAATGAGCAGTTCTTC
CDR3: CASGLVIGQGSYNEQFF

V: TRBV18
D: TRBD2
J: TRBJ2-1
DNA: TGTGCCAGCTCGGAGACTAGCGGAGACAATGAGCAGTTCTTC
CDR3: CASSETSGDNEQFF

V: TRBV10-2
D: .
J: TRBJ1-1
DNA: TGCGCCAGCAGTGGGCTCACGAACACTGAAGCTTTCTTT
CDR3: CASSGLTNTEAFF

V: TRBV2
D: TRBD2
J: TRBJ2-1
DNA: TGTGCCAGCGGGACTAGCGGGGGTGAGCAGTTCTTC
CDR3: CASGTSGGEQFF

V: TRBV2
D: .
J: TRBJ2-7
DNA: TGTGCCAGCACGAAGGGAGACTTAGGCTACGAGCAGTACTTC
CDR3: CASTKGDLGYEQYF

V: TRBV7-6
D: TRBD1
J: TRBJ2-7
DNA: TGTGCCAGCAGCTTAGGGACAGGATCCTACGAGCAGTACTTC
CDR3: CASSLGTGSYEQYF

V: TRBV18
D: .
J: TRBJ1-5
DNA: TGTGCCAGCTCACTAGACAGCTACAATCAGCCCCAGCATTTT
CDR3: CASSLDSYNQPQHF

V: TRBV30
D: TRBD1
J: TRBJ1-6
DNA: TGTGCCTGGACCGGACAGGAAAATTCACCCCTCCACTTT
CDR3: CAWTGQENSPLHF

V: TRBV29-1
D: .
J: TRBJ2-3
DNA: TGCAGCGTTAGGTTAGCGACACGCAACACAGATACGCAGTATTTT
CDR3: CSVRLATRNTDTQYF